The clone carrying this T cell receptor beta chain occurred a few times. The target antigen is unknown. Using its own MiXCR run on the reads, TCRdb lists one record per CDR3 protein. This sample has around 120,000 distinct CDR3 sequences; 42% occur once, and the top ten carry approximately 69%. Looked up from germline, CDR1 is MNHNY and CDR2 is SVGAGI (reference sequence). Trimming cost V 7 bases and J 4 bases, with 10 bases left between them. The CDR3 loop spans 13 amino acids. The sample comes from a study of T cell repertoires in cytomegalovirus infection. Study summary: From public TCR beta signatures came an indication of both CMV infection and matching HLA type.

The sequence was collected from a human donor in good health (CMV status not recorded). Some clones in this sample may be carry-over from other donors' samples. V is TRBV6-6 and J is TRBJ2-2; possibly TRBD1 for D (6 bases). Sequences were derived from CD8+ T cells from cultured PBMCs, sampled from culture after CMV antigen stimulation. CDR3 sequence reads: CASILGGTGELFF. The CDR3 DNA reads as TGTGCCAGCATCTTAGGGGGCACCGGGGAGCTGTTTTTT.